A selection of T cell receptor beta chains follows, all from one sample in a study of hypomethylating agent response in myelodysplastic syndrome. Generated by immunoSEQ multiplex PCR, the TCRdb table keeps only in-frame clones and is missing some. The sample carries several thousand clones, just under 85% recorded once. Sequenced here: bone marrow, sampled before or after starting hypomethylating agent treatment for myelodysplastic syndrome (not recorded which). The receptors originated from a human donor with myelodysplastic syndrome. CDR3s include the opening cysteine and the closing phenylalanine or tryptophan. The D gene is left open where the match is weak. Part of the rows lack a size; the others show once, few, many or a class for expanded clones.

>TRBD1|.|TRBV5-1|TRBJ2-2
CASSLDPDRAGELFF
TGCGCCAGCAGCTTGGACCCCGACAGGGCCGGGGAGCTGTTTTTT
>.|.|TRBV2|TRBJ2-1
CASSDSSSYNEQFF
TGTGCCAGCAGTGACAGTAGCTCCTACAATGAGCAGTTCTTC
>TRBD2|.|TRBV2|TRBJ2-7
CASGGLVEQYF
TGTGCCAGCGGAGGACTAGTCGAGCAGTACTTC
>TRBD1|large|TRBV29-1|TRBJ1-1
CSVDSGTVSMNTEAFF
TGCAGCGTTGATTCCGGGACAGTGAGCATGAACACTGAAGCTTTCTTT
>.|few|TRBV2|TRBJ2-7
CASKEGAAYEQYF
TGTGCCAGCAAGGAGGGGGCGGCCTACGAGCAGTACTTC
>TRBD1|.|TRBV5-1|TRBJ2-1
CASSLGLDRGFLSSYNEQFF
TGCGCCAGCAGCTTGGGACTGGACAGGGGGTTTTTGAGCTCCTACAATGAGCAGTTCTTC
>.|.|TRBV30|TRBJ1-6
CAWRPYYNSPLHF
TGTGCCTGGAGGCCCTACTATAATTCACCCCTCCACTTT
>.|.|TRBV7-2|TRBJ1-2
CASSLAGFGGRAYGYTF
TGTGCCAGCAGCTTAGCAGGGTTCGGTGGCAGAGCCTATGGCTACACCTTC
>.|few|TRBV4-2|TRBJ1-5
CASSQEGWGGDQPQHF
TGTGCCAGCAGCCAAGAAGGATGGGGTGGGGATCAGCCCCAGCATTTT
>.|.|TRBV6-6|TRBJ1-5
CASTGSYSNQPQHF
TGTGCCAGCACTGGCAGTTATAGCAATCAGCCCCAGCATTTT
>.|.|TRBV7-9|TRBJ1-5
CASSSSGGGGGNQPQHF
TGTGCCAGCAGCTCGTCCGGGGGAGGGGGTGGGAATCAGCCCCAGCATTTT
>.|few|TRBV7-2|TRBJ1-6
CASSLWGSPLHF
TGTGCCAGCAGCTTATGGGGTTCACCCCTCCACTTT
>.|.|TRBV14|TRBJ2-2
CASSQTRGGTGELFF
TGTGCCAGCAGCCAAACCAGAGGGGGCACCGGGGAGCTGTTTTTT
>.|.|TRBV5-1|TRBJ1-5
CASSETGTQPQHF
TGCGCCAGCAGCGAAACAGGGACGCAGCCCCAGCATTTT
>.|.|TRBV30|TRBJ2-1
CAWSSPGSGRGNEQFF
TGTGCCTGGAGTTCCCCTGGTAGCGGCCGAGGGAATGAGCAGTTCTTC
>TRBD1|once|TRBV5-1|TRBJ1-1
CASRGDSSSNTEAFF
TGCGCCAGCAGGGGGGACAGCTCTTCGAACACTGAAGCTTTCTTT
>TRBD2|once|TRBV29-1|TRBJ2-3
CSVTSGSTDTQYF
TGCAGCGTAACTAGCGGGAGTACAGATACGCAGTATTTT
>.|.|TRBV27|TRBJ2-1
CASSFRGSGEQFF
TGTGCCAGCAGCTTTAGGGGGTCCGGTGAGCAGTTCTTC
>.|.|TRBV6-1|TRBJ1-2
CASSEIPGAAGYTF
TGTGCCAGCAGTGAAATCCCAGGGGCCGCTGGCTACACCTTC
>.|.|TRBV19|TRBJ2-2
CASTPGTVNTGELFF
TGTGCCAGTACCCCCGGGACGGTAAACACCGGGGAGCTGTTTTTT
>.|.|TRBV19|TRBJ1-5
CASSVGGGLDQPQHF
TGTGCCAGTAGTGTGGGGGGAGGTTTAGATCAGCCCCAGCATTTT
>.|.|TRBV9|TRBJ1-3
CASSATQGSGNTIYF
TGTGCCAGCAGTGCCACCCAGGGCTCTGGAAACACCATATATTTT
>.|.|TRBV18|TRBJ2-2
CASSPSGATGELFF
TGTGCCAGCTCACCGTCCGGGGCCACCGGGGAGCTGTTTTTT
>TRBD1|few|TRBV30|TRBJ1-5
CAWSSDRGHNSPQHF
TGTGCCTGGAGTTCCGACAGGGGCCACAATTCTCCCCAGCATTTT
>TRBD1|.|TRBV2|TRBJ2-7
CASSLGQVFYEQYF
TGTGCCAGCAGCCTTGGACAGGTTTTCTACGAGCAGTACTTC
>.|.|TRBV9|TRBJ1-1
CASSPRNGGVSEAFF
TGTGCCAGCAGCCCACGCAATGGGGGGGTCTCTGAAGCTTTCTTT
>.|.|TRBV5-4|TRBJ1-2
CASSFSVGRDYGYTF
TGTGCCAGCAGCTTTTCTGTGGGGCGCGACTATGGCTACACCTTC
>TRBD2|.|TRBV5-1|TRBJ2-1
CASSMDLAGGLSEQFF
TGCGCCAGCAGCATGGATCTAGCGGGGGGTCTTAGTGAGCAGTTCTTC
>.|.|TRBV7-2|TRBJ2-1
CASSPYLAMSGNEQFF
TGTGCCAGCAGCCCCTACCTAGCGATGTCGGGGAATGAGCAGTTCTTC
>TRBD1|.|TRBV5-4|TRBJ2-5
CASSTTQGIETQYF
TGTGCCAGCAGCACAACACAGGGGATAGAGACCCAGTACTTC
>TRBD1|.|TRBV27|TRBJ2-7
CASRRLTGGLEQYF
TGTGCCAGCCGAAGACTGACAGGGGGCCTTGAGCAGTACTTC
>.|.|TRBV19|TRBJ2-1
CASSIGWRTYNEQFF
TGTGCCAGTAGTATAGGCTGGCGAACCTACAATGAGCAGTTCTTC
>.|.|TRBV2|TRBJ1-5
CASSEAVMGGGNQPQHF
TGTGCCAGCAGTGAAGCGGTAATGGGGGGGGGCAATCAGCCCCAGCATTTT
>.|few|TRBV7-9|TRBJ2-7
CASSATKYEQYF
TGTGCCAGCAGTGCTACCAAGTACGAGCAGTACTTC
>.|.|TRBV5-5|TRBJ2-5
CASRPDRFREETQYF
TGTGCCAGCAGACCAGACAGGTTTCGAGAAGAGACCCAGTACTTC
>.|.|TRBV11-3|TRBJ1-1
CASSLEGGQGAFF
TGTGCCAGCAGCTTAGAGGGCGGGCAGGGAGCTTTCTTT
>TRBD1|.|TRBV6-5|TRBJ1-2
CASSYSGQGSYGYTF
TGTGCCAGCAGTTACTCGGGACAGGGCAGTTATGGCTACACCTTC
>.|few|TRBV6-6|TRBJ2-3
CASRGRADTQYF
TGTGCCAGCAGGGGCAGGGCAGATACGCAGTATTTT
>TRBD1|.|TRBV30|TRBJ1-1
CAWSPQGYRVTEAFF
TGTGCCTGGAGTCCACAGGGGTATCGGGTCACTGAAGCTTTCTTT
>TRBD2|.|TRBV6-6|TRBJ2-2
CAISFPSGVNTGELFF
TGTGCCATCAGTTTCCCTAGCGGGGTGAACACCGGGGAGCTGTTTTTT
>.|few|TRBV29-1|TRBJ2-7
CSVEGAKTYEQYF
TGCAGCGTTGAGGGGGCGAAGACCTACGAGCAGTACTTC